This T cell receptor beta chain is drawn from a study of blood T cell repertoires in COVID-19 (dated by TCRdb to the early 2020s). Describing the broader study: Samples from collaborators originated in the United States, Italy and Spain and spanned both the acute and convalescent phases of COVID-19. The repertoires were released in a freely available public database intended as a resource for research on the immune response to SARS-CoV-2. Where available, HLA class I and class II types were obtained from metadata supplied by the sample provider rather than from assay-based typing. Deeply sampled blood TCRbeta repertoires from subjects exposed to, actively infected with, or recovered from COVID-19 were included in the dataset. A de-identified subject ID, COVID-19 status, age in years and sex were almost always included in the sample metadata. The material from the prospective study consisted of cDNA or gDNA derived from T cells, B-cell-depleted T cells, or PBMCs. Samples came from the ongoing ImmuneRACE study (first 160 participants) plus 1,254 subjects from 6 global collaborators. General study outcomes and caveats: How much clinical and demographic metadata was included differed by source and by participant, and the metadata was provided uncurated.

The collaborating institutions used their own protocols to collect whole blood in K2EDTA tubes. For TCRbeta analysis, collaborator samples were shipped as frozen whole blood, as isolated PBMCs, or as DNA extracted from either sample type. TCRbeta CDR3 regions were amplified from genomic DNA by means of the immunoSEQ Assay, a bias-controlled multiplex PCR. The authors' analysis ran thus. The number of nucleated cells in each sample was estimated by amplification of reference gene primers within the assay. To quantify the absolute abundance of each unique TCRbeta CDR3 rearrangement, sequence reads were collapsed and filtered. Productive Simpson clonality was computed per sample as the square root of Simpson's diversity index over productive rearrangements. This immuneACCESS table, as held by TCRdb, lists in-frame sequences with V and J called but not all clones. Of the missing ones, under half trace to an unresolved V gene in checked studies; the others have no known cause. D and trimming were read from the DNA, whereas the V and J calls and clone size are those reported in that table. Present in this sample are roughly 150,000 clones, 80% to 90% of which were seen just once. 2.5% to 3.5% of the sample comes from the top ten.

As for this clone: Its antigen is unknown. No base-level quality is on record; no much larger clone is a single base apart.

CDR1 and CDR2, per the germline V gene, are SGDLS and YYNGEE. The CDR3, cysteine through phenylalanine, is 16 amino acids long. Solely the CDR3 DNA is kept, with 48 bases framed from the first base. The junction shows trimming of 4 bases on V and 8 bases on J, plus 21 bases between the germline ends. This receptor was obtained from a man aged 55 to 70 with acute or convalescent COVID-19. Sample: peripheral blood. The rearranged segments are TRBV9 and TRBJ1-4; the D gene is perhaps TRBD1, on 6 matching bases. The CDR3 here reads CASSQRRTVGVEKLFF. The bases read TGTGCCAGCAGCCAACGCCGGACAGTGGGGGTAGAAAAACTGTTTTTT.